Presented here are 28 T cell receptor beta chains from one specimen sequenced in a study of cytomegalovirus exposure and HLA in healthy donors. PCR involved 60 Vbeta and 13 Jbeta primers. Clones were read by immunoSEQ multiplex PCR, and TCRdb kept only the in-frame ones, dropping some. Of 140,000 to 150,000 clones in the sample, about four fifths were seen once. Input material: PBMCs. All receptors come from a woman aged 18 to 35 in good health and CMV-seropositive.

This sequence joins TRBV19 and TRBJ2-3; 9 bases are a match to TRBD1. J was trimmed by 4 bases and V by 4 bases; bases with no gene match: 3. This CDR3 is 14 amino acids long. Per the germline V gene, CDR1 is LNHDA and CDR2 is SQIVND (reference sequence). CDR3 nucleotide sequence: TGTGCCAGTAGTAGGACAGGGGAGGCAGATACGCAGTATTTT. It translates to CASSRTGEADTQYF.

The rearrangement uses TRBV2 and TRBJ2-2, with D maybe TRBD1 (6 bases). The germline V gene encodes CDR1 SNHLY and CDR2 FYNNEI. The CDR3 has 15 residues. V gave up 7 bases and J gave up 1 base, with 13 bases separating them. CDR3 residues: CASMAQGRNTGELFF. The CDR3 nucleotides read TGTGCCAGCATGGCTCAGGGGAGGAACACCGGGGAGCTGTTTTTT. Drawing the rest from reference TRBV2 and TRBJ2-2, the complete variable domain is EPEVTQTPSHQVTQMGQEVILRCVPISNHLYFYWYRQILGQKVEFLVSFYNNEISEKSEIFDDQFSVERPDGSNFTLKIRSTKLEDSAMYFCASMAQGRNTGELFFGEGSRLTVL.

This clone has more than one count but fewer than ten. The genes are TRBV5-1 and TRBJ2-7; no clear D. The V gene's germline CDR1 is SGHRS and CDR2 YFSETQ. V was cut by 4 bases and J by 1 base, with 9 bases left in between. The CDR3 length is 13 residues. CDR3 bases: TGCGCCAGCAGCCCCGCCCGGTCCTACGAGCAGTACTTC. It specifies CASSPARSYEQYF.

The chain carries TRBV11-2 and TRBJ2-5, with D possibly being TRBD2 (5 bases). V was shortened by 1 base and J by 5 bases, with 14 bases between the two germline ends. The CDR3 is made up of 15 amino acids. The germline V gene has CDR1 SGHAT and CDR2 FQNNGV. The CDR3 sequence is CASSLAPNRGETQYF. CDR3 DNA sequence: TGTGCCAGCAGCTTAGCCCCGAACAGAGGGGAGACCCAGTACTTC.

The CDR3 DNA sequence: TGCGCCAGCAGCTTTCGACAGGGCTATGGCTACACCTTC. This gives the protein CASSFRQGYGYTF. The chain recombines TRBV5-1 with TRBJ1-2; 7 bases match TRBD1. Germline CDR1 SGHRS, CDR2 YFSETQ. Unmatched junction bases numbered 2, after V lost 2 bases and J lost 4 bases. The CDR3 totals 13 residues.

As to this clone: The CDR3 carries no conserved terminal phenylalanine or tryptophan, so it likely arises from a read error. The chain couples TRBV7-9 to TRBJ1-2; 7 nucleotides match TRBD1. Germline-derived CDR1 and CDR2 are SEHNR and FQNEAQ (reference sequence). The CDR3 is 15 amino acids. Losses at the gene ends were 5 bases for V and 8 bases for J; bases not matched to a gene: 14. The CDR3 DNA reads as TGTGCCAGCAGCCCAACCCTTCGACAGGGTAAGGGCTACACCCTC. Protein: CASSPTLRQGKGYTL.

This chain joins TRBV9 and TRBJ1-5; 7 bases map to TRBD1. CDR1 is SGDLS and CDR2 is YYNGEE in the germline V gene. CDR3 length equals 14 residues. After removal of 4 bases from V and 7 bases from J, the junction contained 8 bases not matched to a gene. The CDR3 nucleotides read TGTGCCAGCAGCACCTTGACAGGGACACAGCCCCAGCATTTT. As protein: CASSTLTGTQPQHF.

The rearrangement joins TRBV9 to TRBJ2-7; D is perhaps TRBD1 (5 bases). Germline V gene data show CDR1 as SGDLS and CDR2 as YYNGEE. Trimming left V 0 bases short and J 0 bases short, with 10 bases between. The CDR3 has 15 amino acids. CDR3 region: CASSVGWGASYEQYF. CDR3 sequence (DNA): TGTGCCAGCAGCGTAGGGTGGGGCGCCTCCTACGAGCAGTACTTC.

CDR3 in amino acids: CASSQSIFRLADNTDTQYF. The DNA of the CDR3 is TGCGCCAGCAGCCAATCGATTTTTCGACTAGCGGATAACACAGATACGCAGTATTTT. The V call is TRBV4-1, the J call TRBJ2-3; 9 bases fit TRBD2. The CDR3 length is 19 residues. Germline-derived CDR1 and CDR2 are MGHRA and YSYEKL. V gave up 2 bases and J gave up 2 bases; unmatched junction bases: 14.

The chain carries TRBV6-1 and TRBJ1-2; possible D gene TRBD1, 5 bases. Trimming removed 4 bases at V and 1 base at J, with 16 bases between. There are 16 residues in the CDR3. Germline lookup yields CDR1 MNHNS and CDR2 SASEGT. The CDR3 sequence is CASSGAERGLNYGYTF. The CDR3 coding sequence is TGTGCCAGCAGTGGAGCGGAAAGGGGCCTTAACTATGGCTACACCTTC.

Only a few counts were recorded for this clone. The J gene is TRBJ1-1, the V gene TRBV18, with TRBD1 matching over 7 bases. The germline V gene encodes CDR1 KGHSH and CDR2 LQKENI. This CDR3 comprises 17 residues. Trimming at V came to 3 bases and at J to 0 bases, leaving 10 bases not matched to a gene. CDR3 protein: CASSPRPLTGMNTEAFF. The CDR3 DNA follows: TGTGCCAGCTCACCCCGGCCGCTGACAGGGATGAACACTGAAGCTTTCTTT.

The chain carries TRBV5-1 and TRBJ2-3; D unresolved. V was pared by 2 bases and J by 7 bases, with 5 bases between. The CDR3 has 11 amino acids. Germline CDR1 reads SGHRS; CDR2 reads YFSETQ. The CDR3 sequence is CASSLAYTQYF. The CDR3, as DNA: TGCGCCAGCAGCTTAGCGTATACGCAGTATTTT.

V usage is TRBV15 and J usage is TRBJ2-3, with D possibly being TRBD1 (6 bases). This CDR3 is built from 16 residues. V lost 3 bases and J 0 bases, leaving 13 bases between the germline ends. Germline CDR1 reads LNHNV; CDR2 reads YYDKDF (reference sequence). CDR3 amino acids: CATSRERRGSTDTQYF. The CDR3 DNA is TGTGCCACCAGCAGGGAGCGCAGGGGTAGCACAGATACGCAGTATTTT.

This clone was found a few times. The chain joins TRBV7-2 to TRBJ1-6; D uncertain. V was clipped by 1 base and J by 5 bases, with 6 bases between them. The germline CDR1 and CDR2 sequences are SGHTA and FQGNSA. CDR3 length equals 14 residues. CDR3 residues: CASSLGVNNSPLHF. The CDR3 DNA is TGTGCCAGCAGCTTAGGAGTAAATAATTCACCCCTCCACTTT.

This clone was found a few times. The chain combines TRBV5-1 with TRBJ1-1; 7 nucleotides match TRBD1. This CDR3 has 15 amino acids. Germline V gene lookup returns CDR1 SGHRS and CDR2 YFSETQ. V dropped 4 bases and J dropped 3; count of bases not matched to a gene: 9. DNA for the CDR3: TGCGCCAGCAGCCGGAGGACAGGCGGAGACACTGAAGCTTTCTTT. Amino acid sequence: CASSRRTGGDTEAFF.

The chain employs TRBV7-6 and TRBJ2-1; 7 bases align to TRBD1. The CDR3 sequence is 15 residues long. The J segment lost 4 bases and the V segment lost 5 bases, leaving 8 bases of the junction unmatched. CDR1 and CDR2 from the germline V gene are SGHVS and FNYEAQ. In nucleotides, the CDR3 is TGTGCCAGCAGCGCCGGACAGGTTGGGTACAATGAGCAGTTCTTC. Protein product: CASSAGQVGYNEQFF. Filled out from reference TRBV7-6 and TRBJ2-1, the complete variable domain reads GAGVSQSPRYKVTKRGQDVALRCDPISGHVSLYWYRQALGQGPEFLTYFNYEAQQDKSGLPNDRFSAERPEGSISTLTIQRTEQRDSAMYRCASSAGQVGYNEQFFGPGTRLTVL.

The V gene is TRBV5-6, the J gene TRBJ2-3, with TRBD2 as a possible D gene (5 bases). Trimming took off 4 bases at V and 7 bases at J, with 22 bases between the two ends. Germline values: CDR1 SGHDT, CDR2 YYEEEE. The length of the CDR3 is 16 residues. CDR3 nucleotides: TGTGCCAGCAGCCCAGAAGGCGCTAGCCTGGAGAATACGCAGTATTTT. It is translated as CASSPEGASLENTQYF.

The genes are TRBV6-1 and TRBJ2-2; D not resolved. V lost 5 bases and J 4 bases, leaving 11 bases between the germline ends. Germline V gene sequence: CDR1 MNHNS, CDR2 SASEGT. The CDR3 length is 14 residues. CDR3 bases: TGTGCCAGCAGTTCCGACATCTTCACCGGGGAGCTGTTTTTT. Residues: CASSSDIFTGELFF.

The CDR3 spells CSVSGTGTDTQYF. The CDR3 coding sequence is TGCAGCGTTTCCGGGACAGGGACCGATACGCAGTATTTT. This chain connects TRBV29-1 to TRBJ2-3, with TRBD1 matching 9 bases. CDR3 length: 13 residues. The junction had 6 bases not matched to a gene; V was cut back by 5 bases and J by 6 bases. The V gene's germline CDR1 is SQVTM and CDR2 ANQGSEA.

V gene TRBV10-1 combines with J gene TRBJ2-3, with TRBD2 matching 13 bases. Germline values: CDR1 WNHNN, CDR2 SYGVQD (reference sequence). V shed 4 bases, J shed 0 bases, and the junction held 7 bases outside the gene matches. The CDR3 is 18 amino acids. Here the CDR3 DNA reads TGCGCCAGCAGTGGGGGACTAGCGGGGTTCCCTAGCACAGATACGCAGTATTTT. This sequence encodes CASSGGLAGFPSTDTQYF.

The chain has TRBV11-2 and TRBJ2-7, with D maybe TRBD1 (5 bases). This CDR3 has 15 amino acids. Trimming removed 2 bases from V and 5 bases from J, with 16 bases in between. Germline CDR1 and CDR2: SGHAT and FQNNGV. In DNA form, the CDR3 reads TGTGCCAGCAGCTTAAGGCAGGGATTAGGGAACGAGCAGTACTTC. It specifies CASSLRQGLGNEQYF.

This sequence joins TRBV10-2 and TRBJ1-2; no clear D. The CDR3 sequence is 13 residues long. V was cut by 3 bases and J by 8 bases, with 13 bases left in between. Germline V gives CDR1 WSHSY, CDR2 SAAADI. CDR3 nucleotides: TGCGCCAGCAGTGACGAGGGAATGCAAGGCTACACCTTC. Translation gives CASSDEGMQGYTF.

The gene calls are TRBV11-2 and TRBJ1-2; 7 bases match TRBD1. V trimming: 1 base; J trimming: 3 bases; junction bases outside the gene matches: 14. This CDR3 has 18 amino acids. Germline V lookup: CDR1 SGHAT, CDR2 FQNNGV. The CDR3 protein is CASSLAPLYRGAYYGYTF. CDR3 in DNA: TGTGCCAGCAGCTTAGCCCCCCTCTACAGGGGCGCGTACTATGGCTACACCTTC.

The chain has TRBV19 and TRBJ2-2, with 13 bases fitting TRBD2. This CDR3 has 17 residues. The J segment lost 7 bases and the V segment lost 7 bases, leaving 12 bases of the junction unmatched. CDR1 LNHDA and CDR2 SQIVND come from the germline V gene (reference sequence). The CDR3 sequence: CASTSLTSGGLGGELFF. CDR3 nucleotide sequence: TGTGCCAGTACCTCGCTGACTAGCGGGGGGCTGGGCGGGGAGCTGTTTTTT.

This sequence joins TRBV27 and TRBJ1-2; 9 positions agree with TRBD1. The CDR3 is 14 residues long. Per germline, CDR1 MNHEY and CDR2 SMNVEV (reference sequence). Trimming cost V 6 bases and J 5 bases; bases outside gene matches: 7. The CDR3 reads CASSRQGEAYGYTF. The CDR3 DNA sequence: TGTGCCAGCAGCCGACAGGGGGAGGCATATGGCTACACCTTC.

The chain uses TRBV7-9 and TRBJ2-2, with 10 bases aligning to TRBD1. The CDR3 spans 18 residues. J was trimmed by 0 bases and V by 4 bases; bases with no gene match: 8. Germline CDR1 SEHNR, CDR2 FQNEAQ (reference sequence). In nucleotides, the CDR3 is TGTGCCAGCAGCTCTCCACCGGGACAGGGGTCGAACACCGGGGAGCTGTTTTTT. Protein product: CASSSPPGQGSNTGELFF.

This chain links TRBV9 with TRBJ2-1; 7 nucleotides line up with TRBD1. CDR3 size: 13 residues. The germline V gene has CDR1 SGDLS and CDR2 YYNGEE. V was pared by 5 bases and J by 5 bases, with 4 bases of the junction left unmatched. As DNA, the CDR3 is TGTGCCAGCAGGAGACAGGGAGACAATGAGCAGTTCTTC. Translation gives CASRRQGDNEQFF.

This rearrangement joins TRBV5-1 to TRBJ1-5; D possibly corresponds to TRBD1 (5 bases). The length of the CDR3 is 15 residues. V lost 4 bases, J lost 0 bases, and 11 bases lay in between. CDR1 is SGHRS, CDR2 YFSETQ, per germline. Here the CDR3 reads CASSPGLNSNQPQHF. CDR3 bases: TGCGCCAGCAGCCCGGGACTGAATAGCAATCAGCCCCAGCATTTT. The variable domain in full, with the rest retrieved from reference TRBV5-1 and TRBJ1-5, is KAGVTQTPRYLIKTRGQQVTLSCSPISGHRSVSWYQQTPGQGLQFLFEYFSETQRNKGNFPGRFSGRQFSNSRSEMNVSTLELGDSALYLCASSPGLNSNQPQHFGDGTRLSIL.